A selection of T cell receptor beta chains follows, all from one sample in a study of CD8+ T cells in alopecia areata. The assay was immunoSEQ multiplex PCR, and TCRdb's table has in-frame clones only and misses some. The sample yields 100,000 to 150,000 clones, approximately 49% seen once. The input for sequencing was CD8+ T cells sorted from blood, taken at week 0. These receptors all come from a human donor with alopecia areata. The CDR3 runs from the conserved cysteine through the conserved F or W. A D gene is named only where the DNA matches it firmly. Only some rows state a clone size, as once, few, many or a class for expanded clones.

abundance	v_gene	d_gene	j_gene	CDR3aa	CDR3nt
few	TRBV19	-	TRBJ1-1	CASSMVGRFPLNTEAFF	TGTGCCAGTAGTATGGTGGGACGATTCCCTCTGAACACTGAAGCTTTCTTT
-	TRBV11-1	TRBD1	TRBJ2-7	CASSLGTGASYEQYF	TGTGCCAGCAGCTTAGGGACAGGGGCCTCCTACGAGCAGTACTTC
-	TRBV5-6	-	TRBJ2-3	CASSSQPRGFTDTQYF	TGTGCCAGCAGCTCCCAACCCCGGGGGTTCACAGATACGCAGTATTTT
-	TRBV6-5	TRBD1	TRBJ2-5	CATLGTGGYETQYF	TGTGCCACCCTTGGGACAGGGGGTTATGAGACCCAGTACTTC
-	TRBV29-1	-	TRBJ1-3	CSVEDLGAGNTIYF	TGCAGCGTTGAAGATCTGGGGGCTGGAAACACCATATATTTT
-	TRBV7-9	TRBD1	TRBJ2-7	CASSLTIRGSYEQYF	TGTGCCAGCAGCTTAACTATCAGGGGGTCCTACGAGCAGTACTTC
few	TRBV10-2	-	TRBJ2-2	CASSESGELFF	TGCGCCAGCAGTGAGTCCGGGGAGCTGTTTTTT
-	TRBV5-6	-	TRBJ1-2	CASVKGTIYGYTF	TGTGCCAGCGTCAAAGGGACCATTTATGGCTACACCTTC
-	TRBV4-1	-	TRBJ2-7	CASSPLEGVFDEQYF	TGCGCCAGCAGCCCCCTCGAGGGGGTTTTCGACGAGCAGTACTTC
-	TRBV4-2	-	TRBJ1-2	CASSQDSENYGYTF	TGTGCCAGCAGCCAAGATAGTGAGAACTATGGCTACACCTTC
-	TRBV29-1	-	TRBJ2-5	CSVDGTHDNKETQYF	TGCAGCGTTGATGGGACCCACGATAATAAAGAGACCCAGTACTTC
-	TRBV7-9	-	TRBJ1-6	CASSLGDSPLHF	TGTGCCAGCAGCTTGGGAGACTCACCCCTCCACTTT
-	TRBV9	TRBD2	TRBJ2-1	CASSVGLAGGQDEQFF	TGTGCCAGCAGCGTAGGGCTAGCGGGGGGGCAGGATGAGCAGTTCTTC
-	TRBV13	-	TRBJ2-3	CASSPRTIGAQYF	TGTGCCAGCAGCCCGAGGACAATCGGTGCGCAGTATTTT
-	TRBV15	-	TRBJ2-1	CATSRGTEQFF	TGTGCCACCAGCAGAGGTACAGAGCAGTTCTTC
few	TRBV14	-	TRBJ2-2	CASSHSNTGELFF	TGTGCCAGCAGCCATTCGAACACCGGGGAGCTGTTTTTT
-	TRBV2	-	TRBJ1-2	CASSEAGTDYGYTF	TGTGCCAGCAGTGAGGCCGGGACGGACTATGGCTACACCTTC
few	TRBV4-1	-	TRBJ2-2	CASSQRQNTGELFF	TGCGCCAGCAGCCAAAGACAGAACACCGGGGAGCTGTTTTTT
-	TRBV15	TRBD1	TRBJ2-3	CATTTDRVTDTQYF	TGTGCCACCACTACGGACAGGGTAACAGATACGCAGTATTTT
-	TRBV5-1	TRBD1	TRBJ2-1	CASRDRGRLDEQFF	TGCGCCAGCAGGGACAGGGGGCGACTAGATGAGCAGTTCTTC
-	TRBV7-9	TRBD1	TRBJ2-7	CASSLGTGGTYEQYF	TGTGCCAGCAGCTTAGGGACAGGGGGTACCTACGAGCAGTACTTC
medium-sized	TRBV19	-	TRBJ1-1	CASTPKTGVRTEAFF	TGTGCCAGCACCCCCAAGACAGGAGTAAGAACTGAAGCTTTCTTT
-	TRBV29-1	-	TRBJ2-7	CSVLGPTGTLSYEQYF	TGCAGCGTTTTAGGCCCTACCGGGACACTCTCCTACGAGCAGTACTTC
few	TRBV29-1	-	TRBJ2-7	CSVLAGRIEQYF	TGCAGCGTTTTAGCAGGGCGGATCGAGCAGTACTTC
-	TRBV29-1	-	TRBJ1-2	CSVEEPGVNYGYTF	TGCAGCGTTGAAGAGCCAGGGGTTAACTATGGCTACACCTTC
-	TRBV25-1	-	TRBJ1-4	CASEGSGNNEKLFF	TGTGCCAGCGAGGGTTCTGGTAATAATGAAAAACTGTTTTTT
few	TRBV7-2	-	TRBJ1-6	CASSFEPPWDSPLHF	TGTGCCAGCAGTTTTGAACCCCCTTGGGACTCACCCCTCCACTTT
-	TRBV9	-	TRBJ2-3	CASSPAGTFPQYF	TGTGCCAGCAGCCCCGCGGGGACTTTTCCGCAGTATTTT
few	TRBV15	-	TRBJ2-7	CATSREPQYEQYF	TGTGCCACCAGCAGAGAACCGCAATACGAGCAGTACTTC
-	TRBV27	TRBD1	TRBJ1-6	CATLFRDRGPNSPLHF	TGTGCCACCCTATTCCGGGACAGGGGTCCGAATTCACCCCTCCACTTT
once	TRBV27	-	TRBJ2-7	CASSLRGYEQYF	TGTGCCAGCAGTTTGAGGGGATACGAGCAGTACTTC
-	TRBV5-6	-	TRBJ2-2	CASSPTRRSGNTGELFF	TGTGCCAGCAGCCCTACCAGGAGGAGCGGAAACACCGGGGAGCTGTTTTTT
-	TRBV29-1	-	TRBJ1-5	CSVKTQDSNQPQHF	TGCAGCGTTAAGACACAGGATAGCAATCAGCCCCAGCATTTT
-	TRBV5-6	-	TRBJ2-7	CASTVGFIGSYEQYF	TGTGCCAGCACCGTCGGGTTCATTGGCTCCTACGAGCAGTACTTC
-	TRBV5-6	-	TRBJ1-2	CASSAGTSVNGYTF	TGTGCCAGCAGCGCTGGGACGTCGGTGAATGGCTACACCTTC
-	TRBV6-5	-	TRBJ1-1	CASSYHVPDSEAFF	TGTGCCAGCAGTTACCATGTACCGGACAGTGAAGCTTTCTTT
-	TRBV27	-	TRBJ1-1	CASSLGVMNTEAFF	TGTGCCAGCAGTTTAGGGGTAATGAACACTGAAGCTTTCTTT
few	TRBV6-6	-	TRBJ1-5	CASSYSENQPQHF	TGTGCCAGCAGTTACTCAGAGAATCAGCCCCAGCATTTT
few	TRBV9	TRBD1	TRBJ1-1	CASSVGGGGSTEAFF	TGTGCCAGCAGCGTAGGAGGGGGCGGAAGCACTGAAGCTTTCTTT
few	TRBV5-4	-	TRBJ2-2	CASSLKGRNTGELFF	TGTGCCAGCAGCTTGAAAGGGAGGAACACCGGGGAGCTGTTTTTT
-	TRBV13	-	TRBJ2-7	CATSLASSYEQYF	TGTGCCACCTCTTTGGCCAGCTCCTACGAGCAGTACTTC
-	TRBV4-3	TRBD1	TRBJ1-6	CASSSGQGNSPLHF	TGCGCCAGCAGCTCGGGACAGGGGAATTCACCCCTCCACTTT
-	TRBV9	-	TRBJ2-5	CASSADREETQYF	TGTGCCAGCAGCGCGGACCGCGAAGAGACCCAGTACTTC
few	TRBV29-1	-	TRBJ2-7	CSGRSSRGEQYF	TGCAGCGGGCGGAGTAGCAGGGGCGAGCAGTACTTC
-	TRBV9	-	TRBJ2-7	CASSAGGSSYEQYF	TGTGCCAGCAGCGCAGGGGGGAGCTCCTACGAGCAGTACTTC
-	TRBV5-1	-	TRBJ2-7	CASRGIPYEQYF	TGCGCCAGCAGAGGGATACCCTACGAGCAGTACTTC